The source of this TCR beta chain is a study of cytomegalovirus exposure and HLA in healthy donors. As regards this clone: As yet, its antigen is unknown.

Points from the study as a whole: Per a later analysis, about 18,000 TCR beta sequences showed association with HLA alleles at 0.05 false discovery rate. The study listed some 160 cytomegalovirus-associated TCR beta chains. What was likely a sequencing artifact was a cluster of highly shared sequence variants. The study reported that TCR beta sequences accurately predicted HLA-A and HLA-B alleles in most subjects.

The PCR ran on 60 Vbeta and 13 Jbeta primers. Produced via immunoSEQ multiplex PCR; TCRdb's table is partial and in-frame only. The sample yields about 160,000 clones, roughly 73% seen once. Source material: PBMCs. The TCR was taken from a woman between 18 and 29 years old in good health and CMV-seronegative.

CDR3 sequence reads: CSVTGTENIQYF. CDR3 bases: TGCAGCGTGACCGGGACAGAAAACATTCAGTACTTC. The V and J genes are TRBV29-1 and TRBJ2-4, with 7 bases that match TRBD1. Per the germline V gene, CDR1 is SQVTM and CDR2 is ANQGSEA. J was trimmed by 5 bases and V by 6 bases; bases with no gene match: 4. This CDR3 contains 12 residues. The variable domain in full, completed from reference TRBV29-1 and TRBJ2-4, reads SAVISQKPSRDICQRGTSLTIQCQVDSQVTMMFWYRQQPGQSLTLIATANQGSEATYESGFVIDKFPISRPNLTFSTLTVSNMSPEDSSIYLCSVTGTENIQYFGAGTRLSVL.